The 16 T cell receptor beta chains below all came from one sample that was sequenced in a study of cytomegalovirus exposure and HLA in healthy donors (dated by TCRdb to 2016 to 2017). Library preparation employed the immunoSEQ multiplex PCR assay. The table was pulled from immuneACCESS by TCRdb, which kept in-frame rearrangements only. Such tables lose some clones; where checked, under half of the loss comes from unresolved V genes, and the rest has no known cause. The sample includes 140,000 or so clones, with 89% observed a single time. The ten largest account for 9% of the sample. The sample consisted of PBMCs. All receptors derive from a woman aged 18-35 years in good health and CMV-seropositive.

This chain uses TRBV4-3 with TRBJ2-5, with TRBD2 matching 8 bases. Germline CDR1 LGHNA, CDR2 YSLEER. Trimming at V came to 3 bases and at J to 1 base, leaving 7 bases not matched to a gene. This CDR3 is 16 amino acids long. The CDR3 nucleotides read TGCGCCAGCAGCCATGATTCCGGGGGGGGCCAAGAGACCCAGTACTTC. Protein sequence: CASSHDSGGGQETQYF.

The V and J genes are TRBV6-5 and TRBJ1-2, with D possibly TRBD1 on 5 matching bases. V was trimmed by 3 bases and J by 3 bases, leaving 14 bases between them. CDR3 length equals 15 residues. The germline gives CDR1 MNHEY, CDR2 SVGAGI. CDR3 protein: CASSYLLRGYYGYTF. The CDR3 nucleotides read TGTGCCAGCAGTTATTTATTGCGGGGGTACTATGGCTACACCTTC.

This clone was detected only a few times. CDR3 residues: CASSPGTVNSPLHF. The DNA for the CDR3 is TGTGCCAGCAGTCCCGGGACAGTTAATTCACCCCTCCACTTT. The rearrangement uses TRBV25-1 and TRBJ1-6; 7 nucleotides agree with TRBD1. J gave up 6 bases and V 5 bases, and 4 bases lay outside the gene matches. Germline V gene sequence: CDR1 MGHDK, CDR2 SYGVNS. The CDR3 consists of 14 residues.

The chain is built from TRBV7-2 and TRBJ2-1, with 14 positions matching TRBD2. CDR3 size: 18 residues. The V segment lost 5 bases and the J segment 1 base; nucleotides outside the gene matches: 7. CDR1 and CDR2 from the germline V gene are SGHTA and FQGNSA. The CDR3 loop is CASSPGLAGARSYNEQFF. The CDR3 DNA is TGTGCCAGCAGCCCGGGACTAGCGGGGGCGAGGTCCTACAATGAGCAGTTCTTC. Filled out from reference TRBV7-2 and TRBJ2-1, the complete variable domain reads GAGVSQSPSNKVTEKGKDVELRCDPISGHTALYWYRQSLGQGLEFLIYFQGNSAPDKSGLPSDRFSAERTGGSVSTLTIQRTQQEDSAVYLCASSPGLAGARSYNEQFFGPGTRLTVL.

This clone was counted a single time. The chain is built from TRBV19 and TRBJ2-7; 9 bases are shared with TRBD2. V shed 2 bases, J shed 6 bases, and the junction held 11 bases outside the gene matches. Germline V gene data show CDR1 as LNHDA and CDR2 as SQIVND (reference sequence). The CDR3 extends over 16 amino acids. CDR3 DNA: TGTGCCAGTAGTATAATTCCTAGCGGGGTGATGGGCGAGCAGTACTTC. Translating gives CASSIIPSGVMGEQYF.

This chain connects TRBV27 to TRBJ2-3, with 7 bases lining up with TRBD1. Trimming took 10 bases from V and 1 from J; bases not matched to a gene: 5. The CDR3 loop spans 13 amino acids. Germline-derived CDR1 and CDR2 are MNHEY and SMNVEV (reference sequence). CDR3 coding DNA: TGTGCCACACAGGGGCTAGGCACAGATACGCAGTATTTT. Protein product: CATQGLGTDTQYF.

This clone was seen a few times. The rearrangement joins TRBV10-2 to TRBJ1-2; D not certain. Germline CDR1 and CDR2: WSHSY and SAAADI. The V and J ends lost 6 bases and 4 bases respectively, with 12 bases between them. The CDR3 has 13 amino acids. CDR3 sequence reads: CASSATVIYGYTF. The CDR3 nucleotides read TGCGCCAGCAGCGCCACGGTTATCTATGGCTACACCTTC.

V usage is TRBV7-7 and J usage is TRBJ2-2, with unresolved D. The CDR3 length is 12 residues. Germline V lookup: CDR1 SSHAT, CDR2 FNYEAQ (reference sequence). CDR3 in DNA: TGTGCTAAGCCCGGGAACACCGGGGAGCTGTTTTTT. It encodes CAKPGNTGELFF.

The chain uses TRBV9 and TRBJ2-3; D perhaps matches TRBD2 (5 bases). In germline, CDR1 is SGDLS, CDR2 YYNGEE. The CDR3 is made up of 14 amino acids. Trimming cost V 0 bases and J 8 bases, with 13 bases left between them. CDR3 nucleotides: TGTGCCAGCAGCGTAGATCCTAGCTCAGTTACGCAGTATTTT. Protein sequence: CASSVDPSSVTQYF.

The table lists this clone with a few counts. J is TRBJ2-5 and V is TRBV29-1; D unclear. Germline CDR1 SQVTM, CDR2 ANQGSEA. Deletions cut 4 bases from V and 1 base from J, with 4 bases between. The CDR3 is 11 residues long. The CDR3 DNA follows: TGCAGCGTTGCCATCCAAGAGACCCAGTACTTC. Protein: CSVAIQETQYF.

V and J are TRBV5-1 and TRBJ1-5; TRBD1 agrees at 9 bases. With 2 bases clipped from V and 7 bases from J, the junction kept 10 bases outside the gene matches. CDR3 length: 16 amino acids. CDR1 is SGHRS, CDR2 YFSETQ, per germline. The CDR3 DNA reads TGCGCCAGCAGCTTAAACGGACAGGGGTTGGGGCAGCCCCAGCATTTT. Amino acid sequence: CASSLNGQGLGQPQHF.

The V call is TRBV11-3, the J call TRBJ2-5, with 7 bases matching TRBD2. The J segment lost 1 base and the V segment lost 1 base, leaving 3 bases of the junction unmatched. The CDR3 loop spans 15 amino acids. From germline, CDR1 is SGHNT and CDR2 YENEEA. CDR3 sequence: CASSLGGGFQETQYF. The CDR3 coding sequence is TGTGCCAGCAGCTTAGGGGGGGGATTCCAAGAGACCCAGTACTTC.

The table lists this clone with a count of one. The chain is built from TRBV28 and TRBJ2-5; D is possibly TRBD2 (7 bases). CDR3 length: 15 residues. CDR1 and CDR2 (germline): MDHEN, SYDVKM. The V and J ends lost 11 bases and 3 bases respectively, with 22 bases between them. The CDR3 coding sequence is TGTGCCGCCGCCCGGCGGGGGCATACTAAAGAGACCCAGTACTTC. It translates to CAAARRGHTKETQYF.

This clone appeared once. This rearrangement joins TRBV7-8 to TRBJ2-1, with D perhaps matching TRBD1 (6 bases). Germline V gene lookup returns CDR1 SGHVS and CDR2 FQNEAQ. Between the trimmed V and J ends, which lost 3 bases and 5 bases, there was a span of 8 bases. This CDR3 region has 13 residues. CDR3 loop: CASSLDRNNEQFF. The CDR3 nucleotides are TGTGCCAGCAGCTTGGACAGAAACAATGAGCAGTTCTTC.

The chain joins TRBV5-1 to TRBJ1-3; D unclear. Trimming stripped 0 bases from V and 4 bases from J, with 8 bases between. This CDR3 region has 14 residues. Per the germline V gene, CDR1 is SGHRS and CDR2 is YFSETQ. The CDR3 DNA sequence: TGCGCCAGCAGCTTGGGCCAGTCCGGAAACACCATATATTTT. It specifies CASSLGQSGNTIYF.

The V gene is TRBV7-2, the J gene TRBJ1-3; D is unresolved. Per the germline V gene, CDR1 is SGHTA and CDR2 is FQGNSA. With 1 base removed from V and 3 bases from J, the gap between germline ends came to 7 bases. This CDR3 comprises 14 residues. CDR3 DNA sequence: TGTGCCAGCAGCTTAGTCCCTAATGGAAACACCATATATTTT. Translation: CASSLVPNGNTIYF.